Listed below are T cell receptor beta chains from one sample, sequenced in a study of blood T cell repertoires in COVID-19. The assay was immunoSEQ multiplex PCR, and TCRdb's table has in-frame clones only and misses some. Among 350,000 to 450,000 clones listed, 85% were seen once. Material for sequencing was peripheral blood. The source of these receptors is a young woman with acute or convalescent COVID-19. CDR3s include the opening cysteine and the closing phenylalanine or tryptophan. The order of the fields is D gene, J gene, V gene, clone size, CDR3 DNA, CDR3 protein. A D gene is named only where the DNA matches it firmly. For some rows the clone size is stated as once, few or many, or as a class when expanded; others skip it.

TRBD2 TRBJ2-5 TRBV30 . TGTGCCTGGAGTTCCGGACTAGCGGGGGAGACCCAGTACTTC CAWSSGLAGETQYF
. TRBJ2-3 TRBV6-6 . TGTGCCAGCAGTTACCAGGGAGGCAGAGATACGCAGTATTTT CASSYQGGRDTQYF
. TRBJ1-2 TRBV5-1 . TGCGCCAGCAGCTTCTCTCTGACAGGCGAGAGCTACACCTTC CASSFSLTGESYTF
. TRBJ1-4 TRBV6-5 . TGTGCCAGCAGTTACCGAGCCGACAGGATTGAAAAACTGTTTTTT CASSYRADRIEKLFF
. TRBJ1-5 TRBV6-6 once TGTGCCAGCAGCCCCGGGACGGACTATAGCAATCAGCCCCAGCATTTT CASSPGTDYSNQPQHF
TRBD2 TRBJ2-3 TRBV2 . TGTGCCAGCAGTTTACTAGCGGGGGGGCAAGATACGCAGTATTTT CASSLLAGGQDTQYF
. TRBJ1-1 TRBV27 . TGTGCCAGCAGTTTATGGGCAGGTAGGACTGAAGCTTTCTTT CASSLWAGRTEAFF
. TRBJ2-4 TRBV28 . TGTGCCACCGAGGACAGCAAAAACATTCAGTACTTC CATEDSKNIQYF
TRBD2 TRBJ2-1 TRBV5-1 . TGCGCCAGCAGCTTGGAGGGGACTAGCAGTTACAATGAGCAGTTCTTC CASSLEGTSSYNEQFF
. TRBJ2-4 TRBV19 . TGTGCCAGTAGTCTCAGGGGTGACAAAAACATTCAGTACTTC CASSLRGDKNIQYF
. TRBJ1-5 TRBV6-2/TRBV6-3 . TGTGCCAGCAGTTCGGTGGCGGCTTACAATCAGCCCCAGCATTTT CASSSVAAYNQPQHF
TRBD1 TRBJ1-2 TRBV29-1 . TGCAGCGTTTCAGGGGGCTGGGATGGCTACACCTTC CSVSGGWDGYTF
. TRBJ2-2 TRBV11-3 . TGTGCCAGCAGCTTAGGGCAGGGAAGAACCGGGGAGCTGTTTTTT CASSLGQGRTGELFF
. TRBJ1-1 TRBV2 once TGTGCCAGCAGTTACGACAGAGGCGAAGCTTTCTTT CASSYDRGEAFF
TRBD1 TRBJ2-7 TRBV6-5 . TGTGCCAGCAGTTTCCGGACAGGGAACCCCTACGAGCAGTACTTC CASSFRTGNPYEQYF
. TRBJ2-3 TRBV5-8 once TGTGCCAGCAGCACCGAAAGGGGGAAGGTTCGAGATACGCAGTATTTT CASSTERGKVRDTQYF
TRBD1 TRBJ1-1 TRBV24-1 . TGTGCCACCAGTGACCGTCCCGGGACAGGGAGGGACACTGAAGCTTTCTTT CATSDRPGTGRDTEAFF
. TRBJ2-5 TRBV18 . TGTGCCAGCTCACCACCTAGCGGAGGTGGGGAGACCCAGTACTTC CASSPPSGGGETQYF
. TRBJ1-1 TRBV28 once TGTGCCAGCAGTTTGCGGATTCGAGGGGAGGCGAGTGTAATGAACACTGAAGCTTTCTTT CASSLRIRGEASVMNTEAFF
TRBD1 TRBJ1-1 TRBV29-1 once TGCAGCGTTGGACAGGGAGGGAACACTGAAGCTTTCTTT CSVGQGGNTEAFF
. TRBJ2-1 TRBV24-1 . TGTGCCACCAGTTCTCGGGAGAACTACAATGAGCAGTTCTTC CATSSRENYNEQFF
. TRBJ1-1 TRBV4-2 . TGTGCCAGCAGCCAAGAACAGCTGAACACTGAAGCTTTCTTT CASSQEQLNTEAFF
. TRBJ2-3 TRBV5-1 . TGCGCCAGCAGCTCATCGGGGGGCAGCACAGATACGCAGTATTTT CASSSSGGSTDTQYF
. TRBJ2-7 TRBV18 few TGTGCCAGCTCACCGCCGGGAGCCAACGAGCAGTACTTC CASSPPGANEQYF
TRBD2 TRBJ2-2 TRBV5-1 . TGCGCCAGCAGCTTGGTGACTAGCGGGATCTTCGGGGAGCTGTTTTTT CASSLVTSGIFGELFF
. TRBJ2-2 TRBV24-1 . TGTGCCACCAGAGCAGGGTCATCCGGGGAGCTGTTTTTT CATRAGSSGELFF
. TRBJ2-2 TRBV7-9 . TGTGCCAGCAGCCAGGGGTCCGGGGAGCTGTTTTTT CASSQGSGELFF
. TRBJ1-3 TRBV5-4 . TGTGCCAGCAGCTCATACCGGGACACCTCTGGAAACACCATATATTTT CASSSYRDTSGNTIYF
TRBD1 TRBJ2-2 TRBV2 . TGTGCCAGCAGGGACAGGTCGAACACCGGGGAGCTGTTTTTT CASRDRSNTGELFF
TRBD2 TRBJ2-3 TRBV28 few TGTGCCAGCAGAGGACTAGCGGGAGTGGGTGAAAATACGCAGTATTTT CASRGLAGVGENTQYF
. TRBJ2-1 TRBV19 once TGTGCCAGTAGTATCGAGGGAAACAATGAGCAGTTCTTC CASSIEGNNEQFF
TRBD1 TRBJ1-6 TRBV7-7 . TGTGCCAGCGGGGGACCGGGACAGGGCCCAAATTCACCCCTCCACTTT CASGGPGQGPNSPLHF
TRBD1 TRBJ1-5 TRBV6-5 . TGTGCCAGCATTACCATCGGACAGGGCCTACAGCCCCAGCATTTT CASITIGQGLQPQHF
TRBD1 TRBJ2-7 TRBV2 once TGTGCCAGCACCGGACAGGGAAGGTCTAGTAATGAGCAGTACTTC CASTGQGRSSNEQYF
. TRBJ2-3 TRBV2 . TGTGCCACCGGGGGCACAGATACGCAGTATTTT CATGGTDTQYF
. TRBJ2-7 TRBV5-6 . TGTGCCAGCAGCTTGGGAGGGAGTAGCGAGCAGTACTTC CASSLGGSSEQYF
. TRBJ2-1 TRBV5-6 . TGTGCCAGCAGCTTGAGGGGTTATGCCTACAATGAGCAGTTCTTC CASSLRGYAYNEQFF